A single sample is the source of the 7 T cell receptor beta chains below, sequenced in a study of T cells in women clearing cervical HPV infection. The assay was immunoSEQ multiplex PCR, and TCRdb's table has in-frame clones only and misses some. In all, the sample yields approximately 35,000 clones. Material for sequencing was blood buffy coat. The receptors were gathered from a woman aged 18 to 75 with a cervical HPV16 infection that either progressed to CIN3+ or cleared (not recorded which).

Note on this clone: The read comes to an end 3 residues before the CDR3 does, leaving the germline J gene to fill in the end. This chain joins TRBV7-2 and TRBJ2-3; 11 bases are shared with TRBD1. CDR1 and CDR2 (germline): SGHTA, FQGNSA. CDR3 length: 14 residues. The DNA read from the CDR3 is TGTGCCAGCAGCACCGGGACAGGGGGGCGGGCG. Translating gives CASSTGTGGRA. The full CDR3 is CASSTGTGGRAQYF.

As to this clone: At one of its ends the junction is not consistent with the germline gene, which may arise from a read error. The CDR3 extends 3 residues past the end of the read, so its final part is completed from the germline J gene. The J gene is TRBJ1-4, the V gene TRBV4-2, with D perhaps matching TRBD1 (6 bases). CDR3 length equals 17 residues. Germline V gene sequence: CDR1 LGHNA, CDR2 YNFKEQ. The CDR3 DNA, read in part, is TGCGCCAGCAGCCAAGCGAGGAGTGGACAGCCTAATGAAAAA. Residues: CASSQARSGQPNEK. The complete CDR3 reads CASSQARSGQPNEKLFF.

With regard to this clone: The CDR3 is cut off 3 residues early in the read; its end comes from the germline J gene. This chain joins TRBV20-1 and TRBJ2-1; D assignment may be TRBD1 or TRBD2 (5 bases each). V was cut by 4 bases and J by 3 bases, with 13 bases left in between. Germline-derived CDR1 and CDR2 are DFQATT and SNEGSKA (reference sequence). The CDR3 extends over 14 amino acids. CDR3 loop: CSAIPEGFYNEQFF. The CDR3 DNA, read in part, is TGCAGTGCTATCCCTGAGGGGTTCTACAATGAG.

Remarks on this clone: The sequence runs out 3 residues before the end of the CDR3; the remainder is reconstructed from the germline J gene. This rearrangement joins TRBV6-1 to TRBJ1-5; D not resolved. This CDR3 has 13 residues. Germline V gene data show CDR1 as MNHNS and CDR2 as SASEGT. V gave up 2 bases and J gave up 7 bases, with 9 bases separating them. The CDR3 reads CASSETMRQPQHF. Incomplete CDR3 DNA: TGTGCCAGCAGTGAAACAATGAGGCAGCCC.

Points on this clone: The read finishes 3 residues shy of the CDR3 end, and the germline J gene is used to complete it. The chain couples TRBV11-1 to TRBJ1-2, with 7 bases that match TRBD1. Germline assignment: CDR1 SGHAT and CDR2 FQDESV (reference sequence). CDR3 length: 14 residues. V shed 4 bases and J 2 bases; nucleotides not matched to a gene: 4. The chain's CDR3 is CASSSSTGNYGYTF. CDR3 DNA, as far as it was read: TGTGCCAGCAGCTCATCGACAGGGAACTATGGC.

Details on this clone: At one end the junction does not follow the germline gene, possibly because of a read error. Coverage ceases 3 residues before the CDR3 finishes, and the germline J gene fills in the end. The chain is built from TRBV5-1 and TRBJ2-3, with 8 positions matching TRBD2. The CDR3 is made up of 16 amino acids. The germline CDR1 and CDR2 sequences are SGHRS and YFSETQ. Partial CDR3 DNA: TGCGCCAGCAGTTTGGCCGTCGGGGGGGCCATAGATACG. It yields the protein CASSLAVGGAIDT. The whole CDR3 sequence is CASSLAVGGAIDTQYF.

As to this clone: The CDR3 extends 3 residues past the end of the read, so its final part is completed from the germline J gene. The rearrangement joins TRBV20-1 to TRBJ1-4, with no clear D. This CDR3 comprises 11 residues. Germline CDR1 DFQATT, CDR2 SNEGSKA (reference sequence). V lost 5 bases to trimming and J lost 8 bases, with 9 bases between them. The CDR3 loop reads CSARVREKLFF. The DNA read from the CDR3 is TGCAGTGCTCGGGTTCGGGAAAAA.